Below are 10 T cell receptor beta chains sequenced from a single sample in a study of cytomegalovirus exposure and HLA in healthy donors. Use of 60 Vbeta and 13 Jbeta primers characterized the PCR. Sequenced by immunoSEQ multiplex PCR; TCRdb stores in-frame clones only, minus some. The sample has 120,000 to 150,000 clones, 60% to 85% seen once. Sample: PBMCs. Receptors were obtained from a male donor in good health and CMV-seronegative.

The chain carries TRBV7-3 and TRBJ2-5; D perhaps matches TRBD1 (7 bases). CDR1 and CDR2 from the germline V gene are SGHTA and FQGTGA. The CDR3 is 15 amino acids. V was trimmed by 5 bases and J by 1 base, leaving 14 bases between them. The CDR3 loop reads CASSPGGWSQETQYF. The CDR3 nucleotides read TGTGCCAGCAGCCCAGGGGGGTGGTCCCAAGAGACCCAGTACTTC.

The CDR3 DNA sequence: TGTGCCAGCTCACCACGGCAGGGGCAAGCCGGGGAGCTGTTTTTT. Encoded protein: CASSPRQGQAGELFF. The chain carries TRBV18 and TRBJ2-2; the D gene is possibly TRBD1 (6 bases). The CDR3 contains 15 residues. With 1 base removed from V and 6 bases from J, the gap between germline ends came to 12 bases. CDR1 and CDR2 (germline): KGHSH, LQKENI. The whole variable domain, remainder taken from reference TRBV18 and TRBJ2-2, is NAGVMQNPRHLVRRRGQEARLRCSPMKGHSHVYWYRQLPEEGLKFMVYLQKENIIDESGMPKERFSAEFPKEGPSILRIQQVVRGDSAAYFCASSPRQGQAGELFFGEGSRLTVL.

The rearrangement links TRBV4-2 to TRBJ1-1; the match to TRBD1 covers 7 bases. The CDR3 spans 12 residues. J gave up 11 bases and V 3 bases, and 6 bases lay outside the gene matches. Germline V gene lookup returns CDR1 LGHNA and CDR2 YNFKEQ. CDR3 nucleotide sequence: TGTGCCAGCAGCCAGGGGGGACAGTTGGCTTTCTTT. This encodes CASSQGGQLAFF.

The chain carries TRBV15 and TRBJ2-1, with TRBD2 matching 7 bases. This CDR3 has 17 residues. Germline loops: CDR1 LNHNV, CDR2 YYDKDF (reference sequence). J gave up 4 bases and V 4 bases, and 13 bases lay outside the gene matches. CDR3 coding DNA: TGTGCCACCAGCATATCTGGGTTGGGACTAAATTACAATGAGCAGTTCTTC. It yields the protein CATSISGLGLNYNEQFF.

The CDR3 region has the DNA TGTGCCAGCAGAAGACAGGGAGCTAACTATGGCTACACCTTC. Its translation is CASRRQGANYGYTF. The chain couples TRBV6-5 to TRBJ1-2, with 7 positions matching TRBD1. V was clipped by 6 bases and J by 0 bases; unmatched bases: 4. Germline V lookup: CDR1 MNHEY, CDR2 SVGAGI. The CDR3 sequence is 14 residues long.

The CDR3, as DNA: TGCGCCAGCAGCTTGGATACGGGAGGCCCAGATACGCAGTATTTT. This codes for CASSLDTGGPDTQYF. The chain recombines TRBV5-1 with TRBJ2-3, with 7 bases lining up with TRBD2. This CDR3 comprises 15 residues. Trimming cost V 0 bases and J 4 bases; bases outside gene matches: 5. Germline CDR1 is SGHRS and CDR2 is YFSETQ.

The rearrangement links TRBV18 to TRBJ2-5; D not certain. Germline-derived CDR1 and CDR2 are KGHSH and LQKENI. Trimming removed 1 base from V and 4 bases from J, with 10 bases in between. The CDR3 spans 14 residues. In DNA, the CDR3 is TGTGCCAGCTCACCACGGGCCAGTCGAGAGACCCAGTACTTC. This sequence encodes CASSPRASRETQYF.

The chain employs TRBV7-2 and TRBJ1-4; the D gene is possibly TRBD1 (6 bases). V lost 5 bases and J lost 8, with 27 bases in between. Germline V lookup: CDR1 SGHTA, CDR2 FQGNSA. This CDR3 has 18 amino acids. CDR3 nucleotide sequence: TGTGCCAGCAGCCTCAACCCCCTGGACCGGGACATCCGCGAAAAACTGTTTTTT. Protein sequence: CASSLNPLDRDIREKLFF.

The chain is built from TRBV30 and TRBJ2-5; perhaps TRBD1 as D (6 bases). Germline-derived CDR1 and CDR2 are GTSNPN and SVGIG (reference sequence). V lost 0 bases to trimming and J lost 6 bases, with 17 bases between them. CDR3 length: 15 amino acids. CDR3 coding DNA: TGTGCCTGGAGTGTACGAGGTCAGGGGATGAAGACCCAGTACTTC. Amino acids: CAWSVRGQGMKTQYF.

The V and J genes are TRBV7-2 and TRBJ2-7, with TRBD2 matching over 7 bases. CDR3 length equals 15 residues. CDR1 is SGHTA, CDR2 FQGNSA, per germline. Unmatched junction bases numbered 5, after V lost 2 bases and J lost 1 base. CDR3 nucleotide sequence: TGTGCCAGCAGCTTACTAGCGGCTGGATCCTACGAGCAGTACTTC. Translated: CASSLLAAGSYEQYF.